The 10 T cell receptor beta chains reported below all come from one sample, sequenced in a study of CD8 T cells in ankylosing spondylitis. TCRdb reanalysed the 5' RACE reads using MiXCR and keeps one entry per CDR3 protein. This sample has about 450,000 distinct CDR3 sequences, with 20% to 30% found just once. General study findings and limits: For ankylosing spondylitis blood, a TCR beta motif of seven to nine highly homologous variants appeared characteristic.

These TCRs' antigens remain unknown. Sequenced sample: blood, either unsorted or a sorted T cell fraction (not recorded which). These receptor sequences come from a male donor with ankylosing spondylitis.

V and J are TRBV9 and TRBJ1-4; maybe TRBD1 (5 bases). CDR3 length: 15 amino acids. Deletions cut 3 bases from V and 4 bases from J, with 13 bases between. Germline V gene sequence: CDR1 SGDLS, CDR2 YYNGEE. The CDR3, as DNA: TGTGCCAGCAGCGGGTCGGGACGCAGTAATGAAAAACTGTTTTTT. Amino acid sequence: CASSGSGRSNEKLFF.

This clonotype was seen a single time. V and J are TRBV12-3 or TRBV12-4 and TRBJ1-4, with a weak D call TRBD1 (5 bases). This CDR3 has 15 residues. Deletions cut 6 bases from V and 6 bases from J, with 17 bases between. CDR3 nucleotide sequence: TGTGCCAGCAGCCCCAGGGCCTACTCTCATGAAAAACTGTTTTTT. Residues: CASSPRAYSHEKLFF.

V usage is TRBV4-2 and J usage is TRBJ2-2; the D gene is possibly TRBD2 (5 bases). CDR3 length equals 14 residues. Trimming pared 3 bases from V and 6 bases from J, leaving 11 bases between. From germline, CDR1 is LGHNA and CDR2 YNFKEQ. The chain's CDR3 is CASSQDRRSGELFF. As DNA, the CDR3 is TGTGCCAGCAGCCAGGATCGGAGGTCCGGGGAGCTGTTTTTT.

CDR3 sequence reads: CASSQVSGLVGELFF. CDR3 nucleotide sequence: TGTGCCAGCAGCCAAGTTTCAGGACTAGTCGGGGAGCTGTTTTTT. The chain is built from TRBV4-2 and TRBJ2-2, with 7 nucleotides matching TRBD2. With 1 base clipped from V and 7 bases from J, the junction kept 6 bases outside the gene matches. Looked up from germline, CDR1 is LGHNA and CDR2 is YNFKEQ. The CDR3 totals 15 residues.

The sample holds a few counts of this clonotype. The chain carries TRBV28 and TRBJ2-7; the D is unclear. Germline values: CDR1 MDHEN, CDR2 SYDVKM. Trimming removed 3 bases from V and 2 bases from J, with 14 bases in between. The CDR3 runs to 15 residues. The DNA for the CDR3 is TGTGCCAGCAGTTTCTCAAGAGGCACTCCCTACGAGCAGTACGTC. It specifies CASSFSRGTPYEQYV.

The chain couples TRBV5-1 to TRBJ2-7; D is perhaps TRBD1 (6 bases). The CDR3 spans 14 residues. CDR1 is SGHRS, CDR2 YFSETQ, per germline. With 4 bases removed from V and 2 bases from J, the gap between germline ends came to 13 bases. In DNA form, the CDR3 reads TGCGCCAGCAGCATACAACAGGGTCCCTACGAGCAGTACTTC. Protein product: CASSIQQGPYEQYF.

The J gene is TRBJ2-7, the V gene TRBV5-5, with TRBD1 matching over 7 bases. V was pared by 5 bases and J by 4 bases, with 6 bases of the junction left unmatched. Germline V gene lookup returns CDR1 SGHKS and CDR2 YYEKEE (reference sequence). This CDR3 contains 13 residues. CDR3 sequence reads: CASSRDRLYEQYV. In DNA form, the CDR3 reads TGTGCCAGCAGTCGGGACAGACTATACGAGCAGTACGTC.

This clonotype has ten or more counts. The chain has TRBV4-2 and TRBJ2-3; TRBD2 matches at 10 bases. The CDR3 covers 15 residues. Losses at the gene ends were 4 bases for V and 3 bases for J; bases not matched to a gene: 4. The germline CDR1 and CDR2 sequences are LGHNA and YNFKEQ. As DNA, the CDR3 is TGTGCCAGCAGCCCCAGGACTAGCGGTACAGATACGCAGTATTTT. Amino acids: CASSPRTSGTDTQYF.

CDR3 loop: CASSESGRGGGEKLFF. CDR3 sequence (DNA): TGCGCCAGCAGTGAGTCCGGCAGGGGAGGCGGTGAAAAACTGTTTTTT. J is TRBJ1-4 and V is TRBV10-2; TRBD1 might be the D (6 bases). Trimming took 0 bases from V and 7 from J, leaving 15 bases between them. The CDR3 extends over 16 amino acids. Germline lookup yields CDR1 WSHSY and CDR2 SAAADI.

The chain employs TRBV20-1 and TRBJ1-6; 8 nucleotides line up with TRBD1. The junction had 1 base not matched to a gene; V was cut back by 5 bases and J by 1 base. Per the germline V gene, CDR1 is DFQATT and CDR2 is SNEGSKA (reference sequence). The CDR3 runs 14 residues. The CDR3 sequence: CSAQGASYNSPLHF. The CDR3 region has the DNA TGCAGTGCTCAGGGGGCATCCTATAATTCACCCCTCCACTTT.